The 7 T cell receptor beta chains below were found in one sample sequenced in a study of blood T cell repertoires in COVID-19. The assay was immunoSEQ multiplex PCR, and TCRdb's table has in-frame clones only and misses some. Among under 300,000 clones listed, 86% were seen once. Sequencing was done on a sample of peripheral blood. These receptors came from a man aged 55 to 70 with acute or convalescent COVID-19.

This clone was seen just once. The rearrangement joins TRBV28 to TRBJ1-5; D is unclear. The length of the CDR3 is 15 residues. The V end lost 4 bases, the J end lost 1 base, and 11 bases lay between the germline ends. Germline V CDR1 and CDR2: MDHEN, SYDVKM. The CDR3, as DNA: TGTGCCAGCAGTTCCTTGGGAGGGAGCAATCAGCCCCAGCATTTT. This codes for CASSSLGGSNQPQHF.

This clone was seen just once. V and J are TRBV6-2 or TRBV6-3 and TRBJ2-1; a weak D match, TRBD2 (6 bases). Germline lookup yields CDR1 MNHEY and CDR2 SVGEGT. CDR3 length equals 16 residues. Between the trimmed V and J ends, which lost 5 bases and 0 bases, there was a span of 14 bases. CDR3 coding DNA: TGTGCCAGCAGTCCATATAGCGGAAGCTCCTACAATGAGCAGTTCTTC. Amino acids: CASSPYSGSSYNEQFF.

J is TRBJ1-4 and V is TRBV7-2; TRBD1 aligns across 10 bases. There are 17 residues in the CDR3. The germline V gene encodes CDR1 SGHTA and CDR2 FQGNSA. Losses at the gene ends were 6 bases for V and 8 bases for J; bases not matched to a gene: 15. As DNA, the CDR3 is TGTGCCAGCAGTTGGATGATAGGGACAGGGGAAAGCGAAAAACTGTTTTTT. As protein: CASSWMIGTGESEKLFF. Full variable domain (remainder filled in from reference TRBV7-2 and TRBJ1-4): GAGVSQSPSNKVTEKGKDVELRCDPISGHTALYWYRQSLGQGLEFLIYFQGNSAPDKSGLPSDRFSAERTGGSVSTLTIQRTQQEDSAVYLCASSWMIGTGESEKLFFGSGTQLSVL.

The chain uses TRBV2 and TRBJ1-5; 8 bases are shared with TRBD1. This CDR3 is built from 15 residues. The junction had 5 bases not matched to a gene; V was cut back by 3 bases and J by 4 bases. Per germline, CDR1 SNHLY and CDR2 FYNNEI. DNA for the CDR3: TGTGCCAGCAGTGACCCGACAGGGGAAAATCAGCCCCAGCATTTT. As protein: CASSDPTGENQPQHF.

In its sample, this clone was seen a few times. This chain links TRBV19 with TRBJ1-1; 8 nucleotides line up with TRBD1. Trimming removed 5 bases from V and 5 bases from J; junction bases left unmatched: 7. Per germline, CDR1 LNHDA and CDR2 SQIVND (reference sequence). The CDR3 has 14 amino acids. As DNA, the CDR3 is TGTGCCAGTAGTCCCGGACAGGGAGGAACTGAAGCTTTCTTT. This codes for CASSPGQGGTEAFF.

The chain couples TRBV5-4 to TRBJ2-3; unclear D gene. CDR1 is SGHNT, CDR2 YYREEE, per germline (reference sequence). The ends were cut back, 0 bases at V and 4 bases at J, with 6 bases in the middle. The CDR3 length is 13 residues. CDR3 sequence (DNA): TGTGCCAGCAGCTTGGACTATTCAGATACGCAGTATTTT. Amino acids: CASSLDYSDTQYF.

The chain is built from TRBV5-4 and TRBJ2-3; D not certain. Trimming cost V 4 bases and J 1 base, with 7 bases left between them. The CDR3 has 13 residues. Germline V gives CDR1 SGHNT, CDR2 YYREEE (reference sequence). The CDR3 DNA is TGTGCCAGCAGCCCCGGAGGCACAGATACGCAGTATTTT. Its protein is CASSPGGTDTQYF.